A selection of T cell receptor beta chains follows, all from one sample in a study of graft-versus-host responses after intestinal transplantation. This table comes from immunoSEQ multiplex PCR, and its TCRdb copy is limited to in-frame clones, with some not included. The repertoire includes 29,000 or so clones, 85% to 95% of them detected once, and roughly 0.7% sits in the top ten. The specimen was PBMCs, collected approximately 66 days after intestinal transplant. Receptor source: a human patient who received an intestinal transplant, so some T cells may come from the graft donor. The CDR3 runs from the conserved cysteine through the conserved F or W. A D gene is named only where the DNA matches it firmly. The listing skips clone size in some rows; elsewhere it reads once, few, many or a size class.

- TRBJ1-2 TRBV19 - CAGDTSAKYGYTF TGTGCCGGGGACACATCGGCAAAGTATGGCTACACCTTC
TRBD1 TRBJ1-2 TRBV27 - CASSWTGGEGYTF TGTGCCAGCAGTTGGACAGGGGGCGAAGGCTACACCTTC
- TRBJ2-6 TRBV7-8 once CASSGGISGANVLTF TGTGCCAGCAGCGGGGGGATATCTGGGGCCAACGTCCTGACTTTC
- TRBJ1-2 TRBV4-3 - CASSQFVTTYGYTF TGCGCCAGCAGCCAATTTGTCACTACCTATGGCTACACCTTC
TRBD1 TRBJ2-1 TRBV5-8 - CASSLEAGGNEQFF TGTGCCAGCAGCTTGGAAGCAGGGGGCAATGAGCAGTTCTTC
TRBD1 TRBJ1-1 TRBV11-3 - CASSGGTGGLNTEAFF TGTGCCAGCAGTGGAGGGACAGGGGGCTTGAACACTGAAGCTTTCTTT
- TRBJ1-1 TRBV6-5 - CASISLGAPEAFF TGTGCCAGCATCTCTCTGGGGGCGCCGGAAGCTTTCTTT
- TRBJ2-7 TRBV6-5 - CASSPGQGGYEQYF TGTGCCAGCAGTCCAGGACAAGGTGGCTACGAGCAGTACTTC
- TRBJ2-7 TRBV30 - CAWSDVGTSYEQYF TGTGCCTGGAGCGACGTAGGAACCTCCTACGAGCAGTACTTC
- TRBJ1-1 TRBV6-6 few CASSYVWNTEAFF TGTGCCAGCAGTTACGTCTGGAACACTGAAGCTTTCTTT
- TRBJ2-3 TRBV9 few CASSVLGLPDTQYF TGTGCCAGCAGCGTACTGGGGTTGCCAGATACGCAGTATTTT
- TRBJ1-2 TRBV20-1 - CSAKQGNGYTF TGCAGTGCCAAGCAAGGGAATGGCTACACCTTC
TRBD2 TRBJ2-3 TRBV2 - CASSEVIGLAADTQYF TGTGCCAGCAGTGAAGTAATAGGACTAGCGGCAGATACGCAGTATTTT
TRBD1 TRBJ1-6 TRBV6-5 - CASRQQGGYNSPLHF TGTGCCAGCAGACAACAGGGGGGCTATAATTCACCCCTCCACTTT
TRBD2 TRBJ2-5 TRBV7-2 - CASRSSGGTQETQYF TGTGCCAGCAGATCTTCCGGGGGGACTCAAGAGACCCAGTACTTC
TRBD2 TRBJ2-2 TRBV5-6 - CASSLRLAGYTGELFF TGTGCCAGCAGTCTAAGACTAGCGGGGTACACCGGGGAGCTGTTTTTT
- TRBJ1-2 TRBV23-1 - CASSRRVNYGYTF TGCGCCAGCAGTCGACGGGTTAACTATGGCTACACCTTC
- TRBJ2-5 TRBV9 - CASSVGGLGETQYF TGTGCCAGCAGCGTAGGGGGCCTGGGCGAGACCCAGTACTTC
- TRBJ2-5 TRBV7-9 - CASRDARDYQETQYF TGTGCCAGCAGAGACGCCCGGGACTACCAAGAGACCCAGTACTTC
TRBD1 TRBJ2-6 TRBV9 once CASSLRTGVSGANVLTF TGTGCCAGCAGCCTCAGGACAGGGGTGTCCGGGGCCAACGTCCTGACTTTC